Listed here are 16 T cell receptor beta chains from one sample, sequenced in a study of shared clonotypes between healthy human individuals. The data were produced by immunoSEQ multiplex PCR, yet TCRdb's version contains in-frame clones alone and is incomplete. The sample records about 980,000 clones, over 75% being singletons. Specimen: memory CD4+ T cells sorted from blood. Subset of the sample: CD45RA-negative fraction. Receptors were obtained from a man aged 18 to 29 in good health.

The chain uses TRBV19 and TRBJ2-6, with D hard to call. Germline CDR1 is LNHDA and CDR2 is SQIVND (reference sequence). This CDR3 is built from 15 residues. V was clipped by 6 bases and J by 0 bases, with 9 bases between them. This CDR3 is CASRSAPSGANVLTF. The CDR3, as DNA: TGTGCCAGTAGGTCGGCCCCCTCTGGGGCCAACGTCCTGACTTTC.

This clone has at least ten counts. This rearrangement joins TRBV7-3 to TRBJ2-7; D is perhaps TRBD1 or TRBD2 (5 bases each). This CDR3 spans 15 amino acids. CDR1 is SGHTA, CDR2 FQGTGA, per germline. With 3 bases removed from V and 4 bases from J, the gap between germline ends came to 16 bases. The CDR3 DNA sequence: TGTGCCAGCAGCTTGAGCGGATTGGGACCATACGAGCAGTACTTC. Its translation: CASSLSGLGPYEQYF. The full variable domain, with the rest looked up from reference TRBV7-3 and TRBJ2-7, is GAGVSQTPSNKVTEKGKYVELRCDPISGHTALYWYRQSLGQGPEFLIYFQGTGAADDSGLPNDRFFAVRPEGSVSTLKIQRTERGDSAVYLCASSLSGLGPYEQYFGPGTRLTVT.

The chain employs TRBV5-1 and TRBJ1-1; D unresolved. Germline V gene lookup returns CDR1 SGHRS and CDR2 YFSETQ. The CDR3 runs to 15 residues. V lost 0 bases to trimming and J lost 2 bases, with 11 bases between them. The CDR3 reads CASSLGGQANTEAFF. The CDR3, as DNA: TGCGCCAGCAGCTTGGGAGGGCAAGCAAACACTGAAGCTTTCTTT.

The chain has TRBV5-6 and TRBJ2-3; tentatively, D is TRBD2 (6 bases). V lost 4 bases, J lost 3 bases, and 18 bases lay in between. Germline lookup yields CDR1 SGHDT and CDR2 YYEEEE. The CDR3 length is 16 residues. CDR3 in amino acids: CASSSGTAGGTDTQYF. CDR3 DNA: TGTGCCAGCAGCAGTGGGACTGCCGGTGGAACAGATACGCAGTATTTT.

V gene TRBV5-1 combines with J gene TRBJ2-3; perhaps TRBD1 as D (6 bases). This CDR3 has 15 amino acids. V gave up 0 bases and J gave up 5 bases, with 13 bases separating them. Germline CDR1 reads SGHRS; CDR2 reads YFSETQ. The CDR3 sequence: CASSLGQARGDTQYF. For the CDR3, the DNA is TGCGCCAGCAGCTTGGGACAGGCCCGAGGAGATACGCAGTATTTT.

Concerning this clone itself: The same CDR3 is also encoded by other DNA sequences in this sample. The rearrangement uses TRBV18 and TRBJ1-5; D not resolved. V was pared by 6 bases and J by 2 bases, with 11 bases between. CDR1 KGHSH and CDR2 LQKENI come from the germline V gene. This CDR3 has 14 residues. This CDR3 is CASSPPGGNQPQHF. In nucleotides, the CDR3 is TGTGCCAGCTCCCCCCCCGGGGGCAATCAGCCCCAGCATTTT.

V and J are TRBV6-6 and TRBJ2-7; TRBD2 agrees at 11 bases. CDR1 MNHNY and CDR2 SVGAGI come from the germline V gene (reference sequence). Trimming took 6 bases from V and 4 from J; bases not matched to a gene: 5. The CDR3 covers 14 residues. The CDR3 DNA reads as TGTGCCAGCAGATATACTAGCGGGGGTTACGAGCAGTACTTC. It yields the protein CASRYTSGGYEQYF.

The V call is TRBV6-5, the J call TRBJ2-1; D ambiguous. Trimming took 0 bases from V and 2 from J, leaving 11 bases between them. Germline V CDR1 and CDR2: MNHEY, SVGAGI. The CDR3 spans 16 residues. The CDR3 bases are TGTGCCAGCAGTTACTCCCGGACCCTGACCTACAATGAGCAGTTCTTC. Protein product: CASSYSRTLTYNEQFF.

The J gene is TRBJ2-3, the V gene TRBV7-2; 8 nucleotides match TRBD2. This CDR3 contains 16 residues. V trimming: 3 bases; J trimming: 0 bases; junction bases outside the gene matches: 5. Germline CDR1 reads SGHTA; CDR2 reads FQGNSA. This CDR3 reads CASSFSAGASTDTQYF. CDR3 sequence (DNA): TGTGCCAGCAGCTTTTCAGCGGGAGCCAGCACAGATACGCAGTATTTT. Variable domain in full (rest from reference TRBV7-2 and TRBJ2-3): GAGVSQSPSNKVTEKGKDVELRCDPISGHTALYWYRQSLGQGLEFLIYFQGNSAPDKSGLPSDRFSAERTGGSVSTLTIQRTQQEDSAVYLCASSFSAGASTDTQYFGPGTRLTVL.

The V gene is TRBV25-1, the J gene TRBJ2-7; maybe TRBD2 (6 bases). The germline V gene has CDR1 MGHDK and CDR2 SYGVNS. The CDR3 covers 16 residues. Trimming removed 6 bases from V and 4 bases from J, with 22 bases in between. CDR3 in amino acids: CASSRDGGIGKYEQYF. CDR3 DNA sequence: TGTGCCAGCAGCAGAGACGGGGGTATCGGAAAATACGAGCAGTACTTC.

The chain has TRBV7-2 and TRBJ1-2, with 10 bases identical to TRBD1. Germline V gene sequence: CDR1 SGHTA, CDR2 FQGNSA. The length of the CDR3 is 15 residues. V shed 2 bases, J shed 7 bases, and the junction held 7 bases outside the gene matches. CDR3 amino acids: CASSLKPGQGSGYTF. As DNA, the CDR3 is TGTGCCAGCAGCTTAAAGCCGGGACAGGGGTCTGGCTACACCTTC. Full variable domain (outside the CDR3, taken from reference TRBV7-2 and TRBJ1-2): GAGVSQSPSNKVTEKGKDVELRCDPISGHTALYWYRQSLGQGLEFLIYFQGNSAPDKSGLPSDRFSAERTGGSVSTLTIQRTQQEDSAVYLCASSLKPGQGSGYTFGSGTRLTVV.

The gene calls are TRBV6-5 and TRBJ1-5; the D is unclear. The CDR3 spans 16 residues. V lost 4 bases and J lost 0, with 13 bases in between. Germline CDR1 is MNHEY and CDR2 is SVGAGI. CDR3 region: CASSSSQGYSNQPQHF. CDR3 DNA sequence: TGTGCCAGCAGTTCCTCCCAAGGGTATAGCAATCAGCCCCAGCATTTT.

Worth noting for this clone: A read error may be the cause here, since a much bigger clone is one base away. The chain combines TRBV7-3 with TRBJ2-3, with a possible D match to TRBD1 (6 bases). The CDR3 extends over 13 amino acids. Trimming pared 5 bases from V and 2 bases from J, leaving 8 bases between. Per germline, CDR1 SGHTA and CDR2 FQGTGA. The CDR3 bases are TGTGCCAGCAGCAGACAGGTCACAGATACGCAGTATTTT. It yields the protein CASSRQVTDTQYF. Drawing the rest from reference TRBV7-3 and TRBJ2-3, the complete variable domain is GAGVSQTPSNKVTEKGKYVELRCDPISGHTALYWYRQSLGQGPEFLIYFQGTGAADDSGLPNDRFFAVRPEGSVSTLKIQRTERGDSAVYLCASSRQVTDTQYFGPGTRLTVL.

The rearrangement uses TRBV4-2 and TRBJ2-2, with TRBD1 matching 9 bases. CDR3 length: 18 residues. J lost 7 bases, V lost 0 bases, and 12 bases had no gene match. Germline CDR1 LGHNA, CDR2 YNFKEQ. The CDR3 spells CASSQDAGTGPTLGELFF. The CDR3 nucleotides read TGTGCCAGCAGCCAAGATGCCGGGACAGGGCCGACACTCGGGGAGCTGTTTTTT.

This clone has just one count. Other nucleotide sequences in the sample specify the same CDR3. V gene TRBV7-9 combines with J gene TRBJ2-3; D is ambiguous. Between the trimmed V and J ends, which lost 1 base and 0 bases, there was a span of 5 bases. Germline lookup yields CDR1 SEHNR and CDR2 FQNEAQ (reference sequence). This CDR3 comprises 14 residues. In DNA, the CDR3 is TGTGCCAGCAGCTTAGTCTCTAGCACAGATACGCAGTATTTT. The encoded protein is CASSLVSSTDTQYF. Full variable domain (rest looked up from reference TRBV7-9 and TRBJ2-3): DTGVSQNPRHKITKRGQNVTFRCDPISEHNRLYWYRQTLGQGPEFLTYFQNEAQLEKSRLLSDRFSAERPKGSFSTLEIQRTEQGDSAMYLCASSLVSSTDTQYFGPGTRLTVL.

The chain joins TRBV6-5 to TRBJ1-2; TRBD1 matches 12 bases. The CDR3 runs 15 residues. The trim removed 8 bases at V and 4 bases at J, leaving 8 bases unmatched. Germline CDR1 and CDR2: MNHEY and SVGAGI. This CDR3 is CASGPGTGGIYGYTF. The CDR3 nucleotides read TGTGCCAGCGGCCCCGGGACAGGGGGCATCTATGGCTACACCTTC.